The 3 T cell receptor beta chains reported below all come from one sample, sequenced in a study of shared clonotypes between healthy human individuals. Positively selected for CCR7, the CD45RO-negative cells used as naive CD8 cells excluded terminally differentiated effector memory CD45RA+ cells. Assay used: immunoSEQ multiplex PCR; TCRdb lists only in-frame clones, some missing. The repertoire has hundreds of thousands of clones, roughly 95% of them found once; the top ten carry approximately 0.12%. The specimen sequenced was naive CD8+ T cells sorted from blood. Receptors originate from a woman in her twenties or thirties in good health.

The gene calls are TRBV11-2 and TRBJ2-7; 8 bases line up with TRBD1. The trim removed 8 bases at V and 4 bases at J, leaving 7 bases unmatched. Germline V gene sequence: CDR1 SGHAT, CDR2 FQNNGV. This CDR3 is 13 amino acids long. DNA of the CDR3: TGTGCCAGCGGACAGGGACTCGGATACGAGCAGTACTTC. This encodes CASGQGLGYEQYF. Drawing the rest from reference TRBV11-2 and TRBJ2-7, the complete variable domain is EAGVAQSPRYKIIEKRQSVAFWCNPISGHATLYWYQQILGQGPKLLIQFQNNGVVDDSQLPKDRFSAERLKGVDSTLKIQPAKLEDSAVYLCASGQGLGYEQYFGPGTRLTVT.

The J gene is TRBJ2-5, the V gene TRBV11-2; 11 nucleotides match TRBD2. The J call may not be correct, given that the DNA end is closer to TRBJ2-7. The CDR3 spans 15 residues. Germline CDR1 is SGHAT and CDR2 is FQNNGV. The CDR3 reads CASSLGLAGPYEQYF. Written as DNA, the CDR3 is TGTGCCAGCAGCTTAGGACTAGCGGGACCGTACGAGCAGTACTTC.

The rearrangement joins TRBV9 to TRBJ2-5; 7 positions match TRBD1. Germline V gene sequence: CDR1 SGDLS, CDR2 YYNGEE. The V and J ends lost 3 bases and 5 bases, in that order; junction bases with no gene match: 7. This CDR3 spans 14 amino acids. CDR3: CASSDRQGLETQYF. CDR3 in DNA: TGTGCCAGCAGCGATCGACAGGGATTGGAGACCCAGTACTTC.